This is a list of T cell receptor beta chains from one sample in a study of shared clonotypes between healthy human individuals. Repertoires were generated with immunoSEQ multiplex PCR, while TCRdb's copy carries only in-frame clones and drops some. The sample has about 750,000 clones, 90% to 95% seen once. Input material: naive CD8+ T cells sorted from blood. The receptors originated from a man aged 25 to 40 in good health. Each CDR3 is given with its conserved first and last residue. The D gene is left open where the match is weak. A clone size is listed for some rows: how often the clone was seen (once, few, many), or a class if it is expanded.

V	D	J	size	DNA	CDR3
TRBV7-6	TRBD1	TRBJ2-1	once	TGTGCCAGCAGCTTAATAACAGGGGTAAATGAGCAGTTCTTC	CASSLITGVNEQFF
TRBV9	-	TRBJ1-2	-	TGTGCCAGCAGCGCGCCAACAGGGAATGAAGGTCAGGTCTCCGGCTACACCTTC	CASSAPTGNEGQVSGYTF
TRBV27	-	TRBJ2-3	-	TGTGCCAGCAGTTTATCGGTAGGACCCCTGCAGTATTTT	CASSLSVGPLQYF
TRBV5-8	-	TRBJ2-7	-	TGTGCCAGCAGCCTGACTGCGCGAGAACTCTCCTACGAGCAGTACTTC	CASSLTARELSYEQYF
TRBV29-1	-	TRBJ2-5	-	TGCAGCGTTGACAGGTCATTGGAGACCCAGTACTTC	CSVDRSLETQYF
TRBV6-5	-	TRBJ2-7	once	TGTGCCAGCAGTTACAGGGACCCCTACGAGCAGTACTTC	CASSYRDPYEQYF
TRBV5-5	TRBD1	TRBJ1-2	once	TGTGCCAGCAGGGAGGGACAGGGCAGCTACACCTTC	CASREGQGSYTF
TRBV5-1	-	TRBJ2-3	once	TGCGCCAGCAGTCAGGGGACCCCATACCCGCAGTATTTT	CASSQGTPYPQYF
TRBV7-9	TRBD2	TRBJ2-7	-	TGTGCCAGCAGCTTACCGGGACTAGCGGGTTACGAGCAGTACTTC	CASSLPGLAGYEQYF
TRBV27	-	TRBJ2-4	-	TGTGCCAGCGGAGTTCGAGGAACTACAAACATTCAGTACTTC	CASGVRGTTNIQYF
TRBV4-3	TRBD2	TRBJ2-7	-	TGCGCCAGCAGCCAAGAGGGGACTAGCCTTTACGAGCAGTACTTC	CASSQEGTSLYEQYF
TRBV10-2	-	TRBJ2-2	-	TGCGCCAGCAGTGAGTCGATGGACAGGGAGGGACCCGGGGAGCTGTTTTTT	CASSESMDREGPGELFF
TRBV7-9	TRBD2	TRBJ2-1	-	TGTGCCAGCAGTCCCACTAGCGGGTCCTACAATGAGCAGTTCTTC	CASSPTSGSYNEQFF
TRBV4-1	-	TRBJ1-1	-	TGCGCCAGCAGCCAACCGGGCCTTAACACTGAAGCTTTCTTT	CASSQPGLNTEAFF
TRBV10-2	TRBD2	TRBJ2-1	-	TGCGCCAGCAGTGCAGGACTAGCGGGATCGCTCAATGAGCAGTTCTTC	CASSAGLAGSLNEQFF
TRBV7-8	-	TRBJ2-3	-	TGTGCCAGCAGCCCTTTAGCGGCTAGCACAGATACGCAGTATTTT	CASSPLAASTDTQYF
TRBV29-1	-	TRBJ2-1	-	TGCAGCGTTGTTCGTGCGGATTACAATGAGCAGTTCTTC	CSVVRADYNEQFF
TRBV7-2	TRBD2	TRBJ2-6	once	TGTGCCAGCAGCATGACGGGGGGGTACTCTGGGGCCAACGTCCTGACTTTC	CASSMTGGYSGANVLTF
TRBV7-9	-	TRBJ2-2	-	TGTGCCAGCAGCTCCGAAGGGGGAGGCGGGGAGCTGTTTTTT	CASSSEGGGGELFF
TRBV7-9	-	TRBJ1-1	-	TGTGCCAGCAGCTTAAATGCAGGCGCGAACACTGAAGCTTTCTTT	CASSLNAGANTEAFF
TRBV9	TRBD2	TRBJ2-1	-	TGTGCCAGCAGCCCCCGGACTAGCGGGAGTCTTTTCAATGAGCAGTTCTTC	CASSPRTSGSLFNEQFF
TRBV18	TRBD1	TRBJ1-3	-	TGTGCCAGCTCCCCCTACGCCGGGGGGCAGGGGGTCGGAGAGCCTGGAAACACCATATATTTT	CASSPYAGGQGVGEPGNTIYF
TRBV27	-	TRBJ1-2	-	TGTGCCAGCATGAAGGGAGGGGGGTATGGCTACACCTTC	CASMKGGGYGYTF
TRBV7-6	-	TRBJ1-3	-	TGTGCCAGCAGCTTAGATCCGGGCGTTGGAAACACCATATATTTT	CASSLDPGVGNTIYF
TRBV13	TRBD2	TRBJ2-2	-	TGTGCCAGCAGCTCCCCCTTAGGCGGGAGTGGGAACACCGGGGAGCTGTTTTTT	CASSSPLGGSGNTGELFF
TRBV10-3	TRBD2	TRBJ2-1	once	TGTGCCATCAGTGAGAGCGGGAGGGGTGGCAATGAGCAGTTCTTC	CAISESGRGGNEQFF
TRBV27	-	TRBJ2-7	-	TGTGCCAGCAGTCCCTACAGGGAATCCTACGAGCAGTACTTC	CASSPYRESYEQYF
TRBV5-1	-	TRBJ2-1	-	TGCGCCAGCAGCTTTTCCGCCGGACCCCATGAGCAGTTCTTC	CASSFSAGPHEQFF
TRBV7-9	-	TRBJ2-7	-	TGTGCCAGCAGCTTAGCTAGAACAGGTTCCTACGAGCAGTACTTC	CASSLARTGSYEQYF
TRBV10-1	TRBD2	TRBJ2-2	-	TGCGCCAGCCTCGGGACTAGCGTACACCCAAACACCGGGGAGCTGTTTTTT	CASLGTSVHPNTGELFF
TRBV5-1	-	TRBJ2-7	-	TGCGCCAGCAGCTTGGCTCTTGGGCGCTCCTACGAGCAGTACTTC	CASSLALGRSYEQYF
TRBV7-2	-	TRBJ2-7	-	TGTGCCAGCAGCTTAGAAGGAGGGGCCTACGAGCAGTACTTC	CASSLEGGAYEQYF
TRBV28	-	TRBJ1-2	-	TGTGCCAGCAGCCGACCCCAGGAGATCCCCTATGGCTACACCTTC	CASSRPQEIPYGYTF
TRBV28	TRBD2	TRBJ2-3	-	TGTGCCAGCAGTCCCTGGACTAGCGGCACAGATACGCAGTATTTT	CASSPWTSGTDTQYF
TRBV9	TRBD2	TRBJ2-1	-	TGTGCCAGCAGCGCCCACCCCGGCGGGAGCTCCTACAATGAGCAGTTCTTC	CASSAHPGGSSYNEQFF
TRBV4-1	TRBD2	TRBJ2-7	once	TGCGCCAGCAGCCAATTAGCGGGAGTAGCCGAGCAGTACTTC	CASSQLAGVAEQYF
TRBV7-7	-	TRBJ2-5	-	TGTGCCAGCAGCTTAGGACTAGAGGAGGAGACCCAGTACTTC	CASSLGLEEETQYF
TRBV27	-	TRBJ2-7	-	TGTGCCAGCAGACAACTAGGAGGACCTTACGAGCAGTACTTC	CASRQLGGPYEQYF
TRBV5-4	-	TRBJ2-1	few	TGTGCCAGCAGCGACGGGAGTCCCAATGAGCAGTTCTTC	CASSDGSPNEQFF
TRBV4-3	-	TRBJ1-3	-	TGCGCCAGCAGCCAAGGGTCGGAAGGTGGAAACACCATATATTTT	CASSQGSEGGNTIYF
TRBV18	-	TRBJ2-7	-	TGTGCCAGCTCACCACCGGTGGGAGGAAGGATGTACGAGCAGTACTTC	CASSPPVGGRMYEQYF
TRBV5-5	-	TRBJ2-7	-	TGTGCCAGCAGCTCCGCGGACAGTTCTTTTTACGAGCAGTACTTC	CASSSADSSFYEQYF
TRBV13	-	TRBJ2-5	once	TGTGCCAGCAGCTTAAGACGGACCGATTACCAAGAGACCCAGTACTTC	CASSLRRTDYQETQYF
TRBV29-1	TRBD2	TRBJ2-7	-	TGCAGCGTTCTCATTGCCGGGACTAGCTTCTACGAGCAGTACTTC	CSVLIAGTSFYEQYF
TRBV5-1	-	TRBJ2-7	-	TGCGCCAGCAGCTTGGATTTGAACCCCTACGAGCAGTACTTC	CASSLDLNPYEQYF
TRBV7-9	TRBD2	TRBJ2-7	-	TGTGCCAGCAGCTCGACCGGGAGGGGCACCTACGAGCAGTACTTC	CASSSTGRGTYEQYF
TRBV7-9	-	TRBJ2-2	-	TGTGCCAGCAGCCCCCAGGGATATCGGGGGAACACCGGGGAGCTGTTTTTT	CASSPQGYRGNTGELFF